The clone carrying this TCR beta chain showed up many times. Its target is not known. The authors made TCR cDNA by 5'RACE template switching, adding a universal primer site and UMIs. TCRdb re-called the 5' RACE reads with MiXCR, one entry per CDR3 protein. The data hold roughly 170,000 distinct CDR3 sequences, with roughly 6.2% observed a single time. Trimming shortened V by 0 bases and J by 7 bases, and 9 bases separated the two germline ends. This CDR3 has 14 residues. Germline CDR1 and CDR2: SGHTA and FQGNSA. This sample was included in a study of T cells after yellow fever vaccination. Turning to the study itself: Preparation used SMART-Seq v4 Ultra Low Input for the low-cell-number fractions.

The study's findings and limits: Researchers noted that a small share of clonotypes showed up in both CD4 and CD8 compartments. Peaking faster, on day 5 versus 15, the secondary response was nonetheless weaker.

This specimen was CD4+ T cells sorted from PBMCs, taken on the day of the first yellow fever vaccination. The chain couples TRBV7-2 to TRBJ2-2; D is uncertain. This sequence originates from a man aged 18 to 30 who received the YFV17D yellow fever vaccine. The CDR3 loop is CASSLAGIHGELFF. CDR3 coding DNA: TGTGCCAGCAGCTTAGCGGGAATCCACGGGGAGCTGTTTTTT. The full variable domain, completed using reference TRBV7-2 and TRBJ2-2, is GAGVSQSPSNKVTEKGKDVELRCDPISGHTALYWYRQSLGQGLEFLIYFQGNSAPDKSGLPSDRFSAERTGGSVSTLTIQRTQQEDSAVYLCASSLAGIHGELFFGEGSRLTVL.